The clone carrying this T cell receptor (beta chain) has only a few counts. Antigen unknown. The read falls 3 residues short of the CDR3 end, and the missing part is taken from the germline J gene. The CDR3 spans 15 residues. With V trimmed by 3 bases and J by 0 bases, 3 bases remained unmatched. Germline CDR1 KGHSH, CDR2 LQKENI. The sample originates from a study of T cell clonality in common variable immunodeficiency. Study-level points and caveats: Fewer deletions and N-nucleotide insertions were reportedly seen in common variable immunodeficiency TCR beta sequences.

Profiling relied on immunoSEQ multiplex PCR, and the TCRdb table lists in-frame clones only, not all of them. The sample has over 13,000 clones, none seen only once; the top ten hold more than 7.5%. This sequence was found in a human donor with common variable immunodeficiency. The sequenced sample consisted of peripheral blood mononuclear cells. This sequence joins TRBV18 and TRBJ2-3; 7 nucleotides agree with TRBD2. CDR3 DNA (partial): TGTGCCAGCTCACCGCGGGGGAAAAGCACAGATACG. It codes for CASSPRGKSTDT. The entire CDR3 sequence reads CASSPRGKSTDTQYF.